These 15 T cell receptor beta chains originate from one sample sequenced in a study of blood T cell repertoires in COVID-19. Method: immunoSEQ multiplex PCR; TCRdb's copy keeps in-frame clones and lacks some. The table has around 40,000 clones, around nine tenths seen once. Sequencing was performed on peripheral blood. Source of these receptors: a middle-aged man with COVID-19, enrolled during active disease.

The chain couples TRBV28 to TRBJ2-2; no clear D gene. V was pared by 5 bases and J by 5 bases, with 6 bases between. This CDR3 has 12 residues. Germline V gives CDR1 MDHEN, CDR2 SYDVKM. CDR3 amino acids: CASSLATGELFF. In DNA form, the CDR3 reads TGTGCCAGCAGTCTCGCGACCGGGGAGCTGTTTTTT.

The CDR3 spells CASSPGPWGENTGELFF. CDR3 in DNA: TGCGCCAGCAGCCCAGGACCCTGGGGGGAGAACACCGGGGAGCTGTTTTTT. This chain links TRBV4-1 with TRBJ2-2, with a weak D call TRBD2 (6 bases). The V end lost 4 bases, the J end lost 1 base, and 16 bases lay between the germline ends. The length of the CDR3 is 17 residues. The V gene's germline CDR1 is MGHRA and CDR2 YSYEKL.

This clone appeared a few times. This rearrangement joins TRBV5-1 to TRBJ2-5, with D possibly TRBD1 on 6 matching bases. V was cut by 1 base and J by 3 bases, with 13 bases left in between. The germline V gene has CDR1 SGHRS and CDR2 YFSETQ. CDR3 size: 15 residues. CDR3: CASSLTGPGKETQYF. CDR3 nucleotide sequence: TGCGCCAGCAGCTTGACAGGGCCGGGCAAAGAGACCCAGTACTTC.

The chain recombines TRBV9 with TRBJ1-5; D gene unclear. The CDR3 is 15 amino acids. The germline gives CDR1 SGDLS, CDR2 YYNGEE. Trimming left V 0 bases short and J 2 bases short, with 9 bases between. The DNA of the CDR3 is TGTGCCAGCAGCGTAGAGCGTGGAGGCAATCAGCCCCAGCATTTT. This translates into CASSVERGGNQPQHF.

The gene calls are TRBV2 and TRBJ2-7; the match to TRBD2 covers 8 bases. Germline CDR1 and CDR2: SNHLY and FYNNEI. The junction had 8 bases not matched to a gene; V was cut back by 4 bases and J by 6 bases. This CDR3 region has 14 residues. CDR3: CASSGGLGEREQYF. In DNA, the CDR3 is TGTGCCAGCAGTGGGGGACTAGGGGAACGCGAGCAGTACTTC. The whole variable domain, filled in from reference TRBV2 and TRBJ2-7, reads EPEVTQTPSHQVTQMGQEVILRCVPISNHLYFYWYRQILGQKVEFLVSFYNNEISEKSEIFDDQFSVERPDGSNFTLKIRSTKLEDSAMYFCASSGGLGEREQYFGPGTRLTVT.

This chain uses TRBV3-1 (or the pseudogene TRBV3-2) with TRBJ2-3, with TRBD2 identical over 10 bases. V shed 4 bases and J 1 base; nucleotides not matched to a gene: 2. The germline CDR1 and CDR2 sequences are LGHDT and YNNKEL (reference sequence). There are 15 residues in the CDR3. CDR3: CASSPLAGGTDTQYF. DNA for the CDR3: TGTGCCAGCAGCCCCCTAGCGGGGGGCACAGATACGCAGTATTTT.

CDR3 protein: CASSLAGSPLHF. In DNA, the CDR3 is TGTGCCAGCAGTTTGGCGGGATCACCCCTCCACTTT. The chain combines TRBV27 with TRBJ1-6; D call uncertain. CDR1 is MNHEY, CDR2 SMNVEV, per germline (reference sequence). This CDR3 contains 12 residues. Trimming stripped 3 bases from V and 10 bases from J, with 7 bases between.

The chain links TRBV13 to TRBJ1-2, with 8 bases aligning to TRBD1. This CDR3 is 15 amino acids long. CDR1 and CDR2 (germline): PRHDT, FYEKMQ (reference sequence). The V gene end was trimmed by 3 bases and the J gene end by 0 bases; junction bases not matched to a gene: 3. The CDR3 spells CASSLGTGTNYGYTF. In nucleotides, the CDR3 is TGTGCCAGCAGCTTGGGGACAGGTACTAACTATGGCTACACCTTC.

The rearrangement links TRBV3-1 (or the pseudogene TRBV3-2) to TRBJ2-5; 11 bases align to TRBD2. The CDR3 covers 16 residues. CDR1 is LGHDT and CDR2 is YNNKEL in the germline V gene (reference sequence). The V segment lost 0 bases and the J segment 3 bases; nucleotides outside the gene matches: 3. This chain's CDR3 is CASSQDLTSGEETQYF. The CDR3 DNA reads TGTGCCAGCAGCCAAGACTTGACTAGCGGGGAAGAGACCCAGTACTTC.

This clone was detected once. The chain is built from TRBV2 and TRBJ1-6; D not certain. Germline V gives CDR1 SNHLY, CDR2 FYNNEI. V lost 7 bases and J lost 6, with 13 bases in between. The CDR3 is made up of 14 amino acids. The DNA of the CDR3 is TGTGCCAGCACTCCCACAGCAGTTAATTCACCCCTCCACTTT. This translates into CASTPTAVNSPLHF.

This clone was observed once. The chain uses TRBV7-2 and TRBJ2-7; 10 positions agree with TRBD1. Germline loops: CDR1 SGHTA, CDR2 FQGNSA. There are 15 residues in the CDR3. The V gene end was trimmed by 3 bases and the J gene end by 5 bases; junction bases not matched to a gene: 7. The CDR3 region is CASSFWDRGFNEQYF. The CDR3 DNA is TGTGCCAGCAGCTTCTGGGACAGGGGATTCAACGAGCAGTACTTC.

The chain links TRBV7-8 to TRBJ1-3; possible D gene TRBD1, 5 bases. This CDR3 contains 12 residues. The V end was cut by 2 bases, the J end by 8 bases, with 7 bases between. CDR1 SGHVS and CDR2 FQNEAQ come from the germline V gene. The CDR3 DNA is TGTGCCAGCAGCTTACTCAGGGACACCATATATTTT. Its translation is CASSLLRDTIYF.

V is TRBV12-3 or TRBV12-4 and J is TRBJ2-5, with D tentatively TRBD1 (5 bases). This CDR3 has 12 amino acids. The V end lost 6 bases, the J end lost 4 bases, and 9 bases lay between the germline ends. CDR3 sequence (DNA): TGTGCCAGCAGCTCCCAGGGAGAGACCCAGTACTTC. Its protein is CASSSQGETQYF.

This rearrangement joins TRBV7-9 to TRBJ1-5; D remains ambiguous. Germline V gene lookup returns CDR1 SEHNR and CDR2 FQNEAQ (reference sequence). V shed 0 bases and J shed 4 bases, with 4 bases lying between them. The length of the CDR3 is 13 residues. The CDR3 sequence is CASSLASNQPQHF. CDR3 sequence (DNA): TGTGCCAGCAGCTTAGCCTCGAATCAGCCCCAGCATTTT.

The genes are TRBV6-6 and TRBJ2-5; 8 nucleotides match TRBD2. Unmatched junction bases numbered 15, after V lost 5 bases and J lost 1 base. Germline V CDR1 and CDR2: MNHNY, SVGAGI (reference sequence). The CDR3 covers 18 residues. Here the CDR3 reads CASSPSPGGGPGQETQYF. The CDR3 bases are TGTGCCAGCAGTCCCTCTCCCGGGGGGGGCCCTGGCCAAGAGACCCAGTACTTC.